The 22 T cell receptor beta chains listed next were all sequenced from one sample in a study of regulatory T cells in long-lasting Graves disease. Time point given: newly diagnosed GD, antithyroid drugs for less than 3 months. The TCR library used RNA extracted from PBMCs. To make TCR beta libraries, researchers used iRepertoire HTBI primers and Arm-PCR of CDR3 regions. One entry per CDR3 protein, called by TCRdb with MiXCR from the multiplex PCR reads. The sample holds roughly 500,000 distinct CDR3 sequences, roughly 14% seen once. These data also formed part of another study, on T cells in Graves' hyperthyroidism and ophthalmopathy.

Sequenced here: peripheral blood mononuclear cells (PBMCs), sampled at new diagnosis, from a patient treated with antithyroid drugs. The receptors come from a man in his thirties or forties with Graves disease.

The chain joins TRBV20-1 to TRBJ2-7, with D perhaps TRBD1 (6 bases). The CDR3 is 12 amino acids. V was clipped by 7 bases and J by 1 base, with 11 bases between them. Per the germline V gene, CDR1 is DFQATT and CDR2 is SNEGSKA (reference sequence). The chain's CDR3 is CSGWGHSYEQYF. The CDR3 DNA reads as TGCAGTGGATGGGGGCATTCCTACGAGCAGTACTTC.

Details on this clonotype: A far larger clone is one nucleotide away, so this likely arose from a read error. This chain uses TRBV2 with TRBJ2-3, with D perhaps being TRBD1 or TRBD2 (5 bases each). The DNA end favors TRBJ2-1, so the J call may be wrong. This CDR3 has 12 residues. Germline V gene sequence: CDR1 SNHLY, CDR2 FYNNEI. DNA of the CDR3: TGTGTCAGCAGTGAAGGGACGGATGAGCAGTTCTTC. It specifies CVSSEGTDEQFF.

This clonotype was counted many times. The rearrangement links TRBV19 to TRBJ2-2; the D is unclear. Trimming pared 5 bases from V and 2 bases from J, leaving 12 bases between. Germline V gives CDR1 LNHDA, CDR2 SQIVND (reference sequence). This CDR3 is 15 amino acids long. CDR3: CASSALSYNTGELFF. The CDR3 DNA sequence: TGTGCCAGTAGTGCGTTGAGCTACAACACCGGGGAGCTGTTTTTT.

The table lists this clonotype with many counts. The V and J genes are TRBV20-1 and TRBJ1-5, with 8 positions matching TRBD1. Germline loops: CDR1 DFQATT, CDR2 SNEGSKA (reference sequence). This CDR3 is built from 14 residues. Germline trimming cut 2 bases from V and 2 bases from J; bases unmatched to any gene: 2. In nucleotides, the CDR3 is TGCAGTGCTAGACAGGGGGCGGGCAATCAGCCCCAGCATTTT. Translation: CSARQGAGNQPQHF.

Ten or more counts support this clonotype. The CDR3 reads CASSFWANYYEQYF. CDR3 in DNA: TGTGCCAGCAGTTTTTGGGCAAATTACTACGAGCAGTACTTC. The chain carries TRBV6-5 and TRBJ2-7; no reliable D call. Germline V lookup: CDR1 MNHEY, CDR2 SVGAGI. V shed 4 bases and J shed 3 bases, with 13 bases lying between them. This CDR3 spans 14 amino acids.

This clonotype was detected ten times or more. This sequence joins TRBV28 and TRBJ2-5, with 7 bases fitting TRBD1. This CDR3 contains 14 residues. Germline CDR1 and CDR2: MDHEN and SYDVKM. With V trimmed by 5 bases and J by 1 base, 4 bases remained unmatched. DNA of the CDR3: TGTGCCAGCAGTACTAGACAGGGCCAAGAGACCCAGTACTTC. Translation gives CASSTRQGQETQYF.

This clonotype was seen at least ten times. The chain joins TRBV11-2 to TRBJ2-1; 10 bases agree with TRBD1. The CDR3 has 14 residues. With 5 bases clipped from V and 8 bases from J, the junction kept 6 bases outside the gene matches. In germline, CDR1 is SGHAT, CDR2 FQNNGV. The CDR3 protein is CASSQGQGLYEQFF. The CDR3 nucleotides read TGTGCCAGCAGCCAGGGACAGGGGCTCTATGAGCAGTTCTTC.

This clonotype showed up many times. CDR3 in amino acids: CASGLDQSYGYTF. CDR3 bases: TGTGCTAGTGGCCTAGATCAGAGCTATGGCTACACCTTC. The J gene is TRBJ1-2, the V gene TRBV12-5; D call uncertain. Trimming took off 6 bases at V and 4 bases at J, with 12 bases between the two ends. Germline CDR1 and CDR2: LGHNT and FRNRAP. The CDR3 is made up of 13 amino acids.

The chain employs TRBV19 and TRBJ2-7; 7 bases align to TRBD1. Germline-derived CDR1 and CDR2 are LNHDA and SQIVND (reference sequence). The CDR3 consists of 15 residues. Trimming took 1 base from V and 4 from J; bases not matched to a gene: 7. The CDR3 coding sequence is TGTGCCAGTAGTATAGTCGCCGGGACAGCGTACGAGCAGTACTTC. Protein sequence: CASSIVAGTAYEQYF.

This clonotype was detected many times. Here the CDR3 reads CASSFWDRVGNEQFF. Written as DNA, the CDR3 is TGTGCCAGCAGTTTTTGGGACAGGGTAGGCAATGAGCAGTTCTTC. The rearrangement links TRBV27 to TRBJ2-1; 9 bases agree with TRBD1. Germline V CDR1 and CDR2: MNHEY, SMNVEV (reference sequence). Unmatched junction bases numbered 6, after V lost 3 bases and J lost 6 bases. The CDR3 contains 15 residues.

The chain recombines TRBV5-7 with TRBJ1-2; D possibly corresponds to TRBD1 (5 bases). TRBV5-7 is labeled an ORF, and its function is uncertain. Trimming removed 9 bases from V and 3 bases from J, with 12 bases in between. The CDR3 has 12 amino acids. CDR3 nucleotides: TGTGCCACCCTAGGGGCTCACTATGGCTACACCTTC. This gives the protein CATLGAHYGYTF.

This clonotype has at least ten counts. The V call is TRBV5-1, the J call TRBJ1-2, with D hard to call. This CDR3 is built from 14 residues. Germline CDR1 SGHRS, CDR2 YFSETQ. V was pared by 0 bases and J by 4 bases, with 10 bases between. CDR3 region: CASSLDQRGYGYTF. DNA of the CDR3: TGCGCCAGCAGCTTGGATCAGCGCGGCTATGGCTACACCTTC.

This clonotype was counted many times. The chain recombines TRBV18 with TRBJ2-7; D might be TRBD1 (5 bases). This CDR3 is built from 14 residues. Trimming removed 3 bases at V and 3 bases at J, with 12 bases between. CDR1 KGHSH and CDR2 LQKENI come from the germline V gene. The DNA of the CDR3 is TGTGCCAGCTCACCTGCAGGGATTCGCTACGAGCAGTACTTC. Its protein product is CASSPAGIRYEQYF.

The chain couples TRBV10-2 to TRBJ2-1; 9 bases map to TRBD2. This CDR3 contains 13 residues. Germline trimming cut 7 bases from V and 10 bases from J; bases unmatched to any gene: 8. The V gene's germline CDR1 is WSHSY and CDR2 SAAADI. The CDR3 nucleotides read TGCGCCAGCATGGCGGGAGGGCCCACAGAGCAGTTCTTC. It translates to CASMAGGPTEQFF.

This clonotype was detected a few times. The rearrangement links TRBV5-1 to TRBJ2-1; D possibly matches TRBD1 or TRBD2 (5 bases each). The CDR3 has 16 residues. V was pared by 1 base and J by 3 bases, with 14 bases between. Germline values: CDR1 SGHRS, CDR2 YFSETQ. The CDR3 bases are TGCGCCAGCAGCTTGTATGGGGGAGCGGTCTACAATGAGCAGTTCTTC. It encodes CASSLYGGAVYNEQFF.

This clonotype showed up many times. This chain connects TRBV6-1 to TRBJ2-6; D remains unclear. The ends were cut back, 3 bases at V and 0 bases at J, with 15 bases in the middle. Per the germline V gene, CDR1 is MNHNS and CDR2 is SASEGT. The CDR3 runs to 18 residues. In DNA, the CDR3 is TGTGCCAGCAGTGATCTGTGGACGGGCCGCTCTGGGGCCAACGTCCTGACTTTC. The encoded protein is CASSDLWTGRSGANVLTF.

This clonotype was recorded many times. A read error may be the cause here, since a much bigger clone is one base away. The rearrangement links TRBV7-9 to TRBJ2-7; D uncertain. Germline CDR1 SEHNR, CDR2 FQNEAQ (reference sequence). This CDR3 comprises 11 residues. V lost 5 bases and J lost 0, with 2 bases in between. CDR3 DNA: TGTGCCAGCAGCATCTCCTACGAGCAGTACTTC. Translated, it gives CASSISYEQYF.

Only a few counts were recorded for this clonotype. The rearrangement links TRBV19 to TRBJ1-5, with TRBD1 identical over 9 bases. CDR3 length: 16 residues. Germline V lookup: CDR1 LNHDA, CDR2 SQIVND (reference sequence). Germline trimming cut 4 bases from V and 6 bases from J; bases unmatched to any gene: 10. The CDR3 loop is CASSTPGTGTVQPQHF. The CDR3 region has the DNA TGTGCCAGTAGTACTCCCGGGACAGGGACGGTTCAGCCCCAGCATTTT.

This clonotype was picked up many times. The CDR3 sequence: CASSIRGRPDQETQYF. The CDR3 DNA follows: TGTGCCAGTAGTATTCGCGGGAGGCCCGATCAAGAGACCCAGTACTTC. The chain links TRBV19 to TRBJ2-5; 8 bases agree with TRBD2. This CDR3 comprises 16 residues. CDR1 is LNHDA, CDR2 SQIVND, per germline (reference sequence). Trimming took 3 bases from V and 2 from J; bases not matched to a gene: 8.

This clonotype was seen many times. The chain combines TRBV28 with TRBJ2-2; 7 positions match TRBD2. The CDR3 extends over 17 amino acids. Germline V lookup: CDR1 MDHEN, CDR2 SYDVKM. V lost 3 bases, J lost 3 bases, and 10 bases stayed unmatched. CDR3 sequence (DNA): TGTGCCAGCAGTTTGCGGATCGCTAGCGGCTACACCGGGGAGCTGTTTTTT. Its translation is CASSLRIASGYTGELFF.

This clonotype was counted at least ten times. The chain joins TRBV24-1 to TRBJ2-1; 12 bases align to TRBD2. Looked up from germline, CDR1 is KGHDR and CDR2 is SFDVKD. Trimming cost V 4 bases and J 6 bases; bases outside gene matches: 6. The CDR3 is 16 amino acids. In DNA, the CDR3 is TGTGCCACCAGTGACGATACTAGCGGGAGGCGCAATGAGCAGTTCTTC. It specifies CATSDDTSGRRNEQFF.

This clonotype was recorded many times. The chain carries TRBV12-3 or TRBV12-4 and TRBJ2-2, with 9 bases lining up with TRBD1. The length of the CDR3 is 15 residues. The V and J ends lost 6 bases and 5 bases, in that order; junction bases with no gene match: 7. The CDR3 DNA reads TGTGCCAGCAGCTCCGGGACAGGGCTTACCGGGGAGCTGTTTTTT. It encodes CASSSGTGLTGELFF.